The 14 T cell receptor beta chains given below trace back to one sample, sequenced in a study of early T cells in non-severe SARS-CoV-2 infection. MiXCR, run by TCRdb on the 5' RACE reads, gives a single entry per CDR3 protein. The sample gives 90,000 to 120,000 distinct CDR3 sequences, 8.5% to 14% of which show up once; 7.6% is in the top ten. The sample was whole blood. The receptors were sampled from an adult who was a healthcare worker with PCR-confirmed SARS-CoV-2 infection or an uninfected control (not recorded which).

Details on this clonotype: Mismatch with germline at one junction end may stem from a read error. V is TRBV5-1 and J is TRBJ2-7, with 8 nucleotides matching TRBD2. Germline values: CDR1 SGHRS, CDR2 YFSETQ. CDR3 size: 14 residues. The CDR3 nucleotides are TGCGCCAGCAGCACCACTAGCGGCTCCTACGAGCAGTGCTTC. Protein: CASSTTSGSYEQCF.

This clonotype was detected many times. The V gene is TRBV6-2 or TRBV6-3, the J gene TRBJ2-7; D is undetermined. The CDR3 extends over 13 amino acids. Germline CDR1 reads MNHEY; CDR2 reads SVGEGT. Trimming took 2 bases from V and 0 from J, leaving 5 bases between them. The CDR3 spells CASSYSLSYEQYF. CDR3 bases: TGTGCCAGCAGTTACAGCCTCTCCTACGAGCAGTACTTC.

This clonotype showed up many times. The rearrangement uses TRBV7-2 and TRBJ2-1, with D perhaps TRBD2 (5 bases). The CDR3 has 16 amino acids. V gave up 5 bases and J gave up 7 bases, with 21 bases separating them. Germline CDR1 is SGHTA and CDR2 is FQGNSA. CDR3 nucleotides: TGTGCCAGCAGCCCGGGTTCAGTGGGAGCTAGGAATGAGCAGTTCTTC. Its translation is CASSPGSVGARNEQFF.

This clonotype has more than one count but fewer than ten. This chain uses TRBV20-1 with TRBJ1-2; possibly TRBD1 for D (5 bases). Germline V gene lookup returns CDR1 DFQATT and CDR2 SNEGSKA (reference sequence). This CDR3 contains 13 residues. Trimming stripped 1 base from V and 4 bases from J, with 10 bases between. CDR3 DNA sequence: TGCAGTGCTAGAGCGGGGGATGGCTATGGCTACACCTTC. Residues: CSARAGDGYGYTF.

This clonotype was observed a few times. The CDR3 coding sequence is TGTGCCAGCAGCTTAAGCGGGTCTCAAGGCAAAAACATTCAGTACTTC. It encodes CASSLSGSQGKNIQYF. The chain is built from TRBV11-2 and TRBJ2-4; maybe TRBD2 (6 bases). Deletions cut 2 bases from V and 3 bases from J, with 14 bases between. This CDR3 comprises 16 residues. Germline values: CDR1 SGHAT, CDR2 FQNNGV.

J is TRBJ2-7 and V is TRBV28; the match to TRBD1 covers 7 bases. J lost 2 bases, V lost 8 bases, and 12 bases had no gene match. CDR1 is MDHEN and CDR2 is SYDVKM in the germline V gene. This CDR3 has 15 residues. CDR3 sequence reads: CASVTYRGPPYEQYF. CDR3 nucleotide sequence: TGTGCCAGCGTTACCTACAGGGGTCCCCCCTACGAGCAGTACTTC.

The V call is TRBV10-2, the J call TRBJ2-3; 10 bases fit TRBD2. Trimming cost V 4 bases and J 2 bases; bases outside gene matches: 3. CDR3 size: 15 residues. The germline V gene has CDR1 WSHSY and CDR2 SAAADI. In DNA, the CDR3 is TGCGCCAGCAGTGGGACTAGCGGCTTCACAGATACGCAGTATTTT. Protein product: CASSGTSGFTDTQYF.

This clonotype was counted between two and nine times. The chain is built from TRBV18 and TRBJ2-1, with TRBD1 matching 10 bases. The CDR3 length is 15 residues. The V gene end was trimmed by 2 bases and the J gene end by 9 bases; junction bases not matched to a gene: 7. Germline CDR1 reads KGHSH; CDR2 reads LQKENI. CDR3 sequence: CASSPIPGQGTEQFF. CDR3 in DNA: TGTGCCAGCTCACCAATTCCGGGACAGGGGACTGAGCAGTTCTTC.

This clonotype came up many times. The chain has TRBV5-1 and TRBJ2-1; possibly TRBD2 for D (5 bases). The germline V and J ends were trimmed by 0 bases and 9 bases, with 7 bases remaining between them. From germline, CDR1 is SGHRS and CDR2 YFSETQ. The CDR3 runs 12 residues. The CDR3: CASSLDRGEQFF. In nucleotides, the CDR3 is TGCGCCAGCAGCTTGGACCGGGGTGAGCAGTTCTTC.

Only a few counts were recorded for this clonotype. A much larger clone lies one base from this, so it may be a read error. The genes are TRBV7-9 and TRBJ1-1; 9 bases are shared with TRBD1. Germline CDR1 is SEHNR and CDR2 is FQNEAQ (reference sequence). The CDR3 consists of 15 residues. V lost 4 bases, J lost 2 bases, and 5 bases stayed unmatched. The CDR3 region has the DNA TGTGCCAGCAGCTCGCCGGGACAGGGAAACACTGAAGCTTTCTTT. This gives the protein CASSSPGQGNTEAFF.

The genes are TRBV28 and TRBJ1-4; D is ambiguous. V was trimmed by 6 bases and J by 5 bases, leaving 13 bases between them. The germline gives CDR1 MDHEN, CDR2 SYDVKM. The CDR3 extends over 14 amino acids. This CDR3 reads CASRRTHSNEKLFF. The CDR3 bases are TGTGCCAGCAGGCGGACCCACTCGAATGAAAAACTGTTTTTT.

The sample holds many counts of this clonotype. The chain employs TRBV5-1 and TRBJ2-1; 10 bases match TRBD2. After removal of 0 bases from V and 8 bases from J, the junction contained 11 bases not matched to a gene. The germline CDR1 and CDR2 sequences are SGHRS and YFSETQ. This CDR3 is 17 amino acids long. For the CDR3, the DNA is TGCGCCAGCAGCTTGGAGCCTAGCGGGAGTAGGGTCGATGAGCAGTTCTTC. Its protein product is CASSLEPSGSRVDEQFF.

This clonotype was counted only a few times. The chain has TRBV13 and TRBJ2-3, with 12 bases that match TRBD2. V dropped 3 bases and J dropped 6; count of bases not matched to a gene: 7. Germline CDR1 reads PRHDT; CDR2 reads FYEKMQ (reference sequence). CDR3 size: 16 residues. CDR3 nucleotides: TGTGCCAGCAGCTTTACGACTAGCGGGAGAAGGGATACGCAGTATTTT. Amino acids: CASSFTTSGRRDTQYF.

This clonotype was detected many times. The chain joins TRBV28 to TRBJ2-6; tentative D call: TRBD1 (6 bases). V was trimmed by 3 bases and J by 2 bases, leaving 8 bases between them. The CDR3 is 15 amino acids. The germline V gene has CDR1 MDHEN and CDR2 SYDVKM. Written as DNA, the CDR3 is TGTGCCAGCAGTTTTTCAGGGGCTGGGGCCAACGTCCTGACTTTC. Protein: CASSFSGAGANVLTF.